The entry below gives a single TCR beta chain sequence along with its context. Its antigen remains unknown. The data were taken from a study of cytomegalovirus exposure and HLA in healthy donors. Findings and caveats of the study: Associated with cytomegalovirus, according to the listing, were some 180 TCR beta chains. A few CMV-associated chains were confirmed in vitro to be specific for CMV antigens.

Germline V CDR1 and CDR2: SGHVS, FNYEAQ. This CDR3 spans 17 amino acids. V shed 3 bases, J shed 3 bases, and the junction held 9 bases outside the gene matches. TCRdb keeps only in-frame clones here, not all; method: immunoSEQ multiplex PCR. This sample yields 120,000 or so clones, of which around nine tenths are seen a single time; about 2% belongs to the top ten. Sequences were obtained from PBMCs. The V and J genes are TRBV7-6 and TRBJ2-3, with 10 bases lining up with TRBD2. The source of this sequence is a young woman in good health and CMV-seronegative. CDR3 DNA: TGTGCCAGCAGCTTTCGGACTAGCGGAGTGTTTACAGATACGCAGTATTTT. Translation: CASSFRTSGVFTDTQYF.